What follows is one T cell receptor beta chain and its context. Its antigen remains unidentified. Profiling relied on immunoSEQ multiplex PCR, and the TCRdb table lists in-frame clones only, not all of them. Among over 35,000 clones listed, about three quarters were seen once. The record originates from a study of memory CD4+ T cells and cytomegalovirus serostatus. Overall study findings and caveats: CD4+ memory repertoires contained 67 of 164 reported CMV TCRbeta sequences.

Single viable CD3+CD4+CD8-CD45RO+ cells were sorted as the memory CD4+ T cells. CMV serostatus came from serum IgG against pp150, pp28, p38, p52. After thawing, CD4+ T cells were positively selected. This CDR3 has 15 amino acids. V lost 2 bases and J lost 5, with 14 bases in between. Germline-derived CDR1 and CDR2 are SGHTA and FQGTGA. Sequences were obtained from memory CD4+ T cells from blood. The sequence derives from an adult in good health and CMV-seronegative. V is TRBV7-3 and J is TRBJ2-3, with D tentatively TRBD1 or TRBD2 (6 bases each). The CDR3 bases are TGTGCCAGCAGCTTAGTAGGGGGGCAAGGAGATACGCAGTATTTT. This sequence encodes CASSLVGGQGDTQYF.